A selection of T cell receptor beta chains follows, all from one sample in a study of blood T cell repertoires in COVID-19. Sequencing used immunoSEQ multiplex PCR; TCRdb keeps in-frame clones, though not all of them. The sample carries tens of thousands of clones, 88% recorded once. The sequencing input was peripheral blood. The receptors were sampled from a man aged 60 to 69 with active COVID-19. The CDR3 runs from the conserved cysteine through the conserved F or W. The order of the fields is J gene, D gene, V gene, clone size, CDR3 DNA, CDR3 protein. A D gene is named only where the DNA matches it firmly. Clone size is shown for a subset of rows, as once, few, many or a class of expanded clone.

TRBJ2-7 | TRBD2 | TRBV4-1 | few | TGCGCCAGCAGCCAAGGGTTAGCGGGACGGGGCGAGCAGTACTTC | CASSQGLAGRGEQYF
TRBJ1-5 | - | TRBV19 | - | TGTGCCAGTAGCCAGCAGGGGCCCAATCAGCCCCAGCATTTT | CASSQQGPNQPQHF
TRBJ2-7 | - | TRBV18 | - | TGTGCCAGCAAACCCGACAGCCTCTCCTACGAGCAGTACTTC | CASKPDSLSYEQYF
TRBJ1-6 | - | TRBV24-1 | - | TGTGCCACCAGTGACGGCAGGGGTCGAACTAATTCACCCCTCCACTTT | CATSDGRGRTNSPLHF
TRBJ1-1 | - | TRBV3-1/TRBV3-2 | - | TGTGCCAGCAGCCAAGGTTGGGGCAAGACTGAAGCTTTCTTT | CASSQGWGKTEAFF
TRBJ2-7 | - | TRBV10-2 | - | TGCGCCAGCAGTGAGGACCGGCTAGCGACCTTTTTGGACGAGCAGTACTTC | CASSEDRLATFLDEQYF
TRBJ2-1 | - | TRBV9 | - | TGTGCCAGCAGCGTAACTCTGAGGAGCGACGGAGAAAGGAATGAGCAGTTCTTC | CASSVTLRSDGERNEQFF
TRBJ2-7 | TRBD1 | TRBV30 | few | TGTGCCTGGAGTCTGACCTTGGGACAGGGGAAAGGGGAGCAGTACTTC | CAWSLTLGQGKGEQYF
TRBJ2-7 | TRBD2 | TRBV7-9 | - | TGTGCCAGCAGCATGACTAGCGGGAGCGAGCAGTACTTC | CASSMTSGSEQYF
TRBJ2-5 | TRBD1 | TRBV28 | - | TGTGCCAGCAGTTCAAGGACAGGGGAGGAGTACTTC | CASSSRTGEEYF
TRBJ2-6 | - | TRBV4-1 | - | TGCGCCAGCAGCCAAGGAGTAACAGGAAGCTCTGGGGCCAACGTCCTGACTTTC | CASSQGVTGSSGANVLTF
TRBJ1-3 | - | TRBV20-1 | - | TGCAGTGCTAGTTTCGGGGGAGTTGCCGGAAACACCATATATTTT | CSASFGGVAGNTIYF
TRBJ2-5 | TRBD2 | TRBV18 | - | TGTGCCAGCTCACCCCGGACTAGCGGGAGCTTAGAGACCCAGTACTTC | CASSPRTSGSLETQYF
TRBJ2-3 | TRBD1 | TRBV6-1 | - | TGTGCCAGCAGTGAACCTCGAGGGGGCCGGACAGATACGCAGTATTTT | CASSEPRGGRTDTQYF
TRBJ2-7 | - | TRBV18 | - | TGTGCCAGCTCACCCCCGACGAACAGCTACGAGCAGTACTTC | CASSPPTNSYEQYF
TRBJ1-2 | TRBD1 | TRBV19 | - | TGTGCCAGTAGTTTAGGACAGGGCTCGACAAACTATGGCTACACCTTC | CASSLGQGSTNYGYTF
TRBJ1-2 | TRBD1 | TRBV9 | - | TGTGCCAGCAGCCCCCGGACAGGGGTGGATGGCTACACCTTC | CASSPRTGVDGYTF
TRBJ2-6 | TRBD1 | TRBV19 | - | TGTGCCAGTAGTGACAGGGCCGGTAGGGCCAACGTCCTGACTTTC | CASSDRAGRANVLTF
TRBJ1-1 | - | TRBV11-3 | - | TGTGCCAGCAGCAGCTCGAGTGAACTGAACACTGAAGCTTTCTTT | CASSSSSELNTEAFF
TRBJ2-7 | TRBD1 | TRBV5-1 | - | TGCGCCAGCAGGTGGGACAGCACCTACGAGCAGTACTTC | CASRWDSTYEQYF
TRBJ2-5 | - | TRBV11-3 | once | TGTGCCAGCAGCTTATCCCCTGTTCCGCAAGAGACCCAGTACTTC | CASSLSPVPQETQYF
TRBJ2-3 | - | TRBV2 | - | TGTGCCAGCAGCCCACCAGGCCCTTCTATCGCAGATACGCAGTATTTT | CASSPPGPSIADTQYF
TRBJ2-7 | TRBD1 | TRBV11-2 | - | TGTGCCAGCAGCTCCTCAAGAAGGGGGCCCCCGTACGAGCAGTACTTC | CASSSSRRGPPYEQYF
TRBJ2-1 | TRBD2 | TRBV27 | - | TGTGCCAGCAGTCCCGGGACTAGCCCTTCCTACAATGAGCAGTTCTTC | CASSPGTSPSYNEQFF
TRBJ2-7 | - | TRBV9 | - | TGTGCCAGCAGCGTAGGCAGTCACTCCTACGAGCAGTACTTC | CASSVGSHSYEQYF
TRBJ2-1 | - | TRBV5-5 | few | TGTGCCAGCAGCTTGAGGGGCTCCTACAATGAGCAGTTCTTC | CASSLRGSYNEQFF
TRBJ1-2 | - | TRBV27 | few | TGTGCCAGCAGATCCAGGATTAGTGTAACCTATGGCTACACCTTC | CASRSRISVTYGYTF
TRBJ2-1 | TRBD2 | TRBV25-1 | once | TGTGCCAGCAGACCCCCGGGACTAGCGCGAGACAATGAGCAGTTCTTC | CASRPPGLARDNEQFF
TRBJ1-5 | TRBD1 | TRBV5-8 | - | TGTGCCAGCAGCTCCGACAGGGTGTGGGATGGCAATCAGCCCCAGCATTTT | CASSSDRVWDGNQPQHF
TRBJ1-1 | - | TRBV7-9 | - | TGTGCCAGCAGCTCCCGGGGGGGAACTGAAGCTTTCTTT | CASSSRGGTEAFF
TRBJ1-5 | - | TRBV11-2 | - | TGTGCCAGCAGTCAACAGGTCAATCAGCCCCAGCATTTT | CASSQQVNQPQHF
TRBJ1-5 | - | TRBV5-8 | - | TGTGCCAGCAGCTTGGGGACACCCAACAATCAGCCCCAGCATTTT | CASSLGTPNNQPQHF
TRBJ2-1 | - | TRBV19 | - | TGTGCCAGTAGTTCCCACCGGAGCTCCTACAATGAGCAGTTCTTC | CASSSHRSSYNEQFF
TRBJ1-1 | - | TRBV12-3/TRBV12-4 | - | TGTGCCAGCAGTCCCACGGGGTGGGAAGCTTTCTTT | CASSPTGWEAFF
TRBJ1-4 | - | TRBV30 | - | TGTGCCTGGAGTGGACAGGTCCAAAGGAGTGAAAAACTGTTTTTT | CAWSGQVQRSEKLFF
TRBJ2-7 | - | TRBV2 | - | TGTGCCAGCAGTGATGATAGCGGAATCTACGAGCAGTACTTC | CASSDDSGIYEQYF
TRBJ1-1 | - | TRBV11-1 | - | TGTGCCAGCAGCTTAGTTGGGTTCGGGTTAGATCCTGAAGCTTTCTTT | CASSLVGFGLDPEAFF
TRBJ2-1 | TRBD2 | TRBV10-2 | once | TGCGCCAGCAGTCCAAGACTAGCGGGAGACTACAATGAGCAGTTCTTC | CASSPRLAGDYNEQFF
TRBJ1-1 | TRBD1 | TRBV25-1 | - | TGTGCCAGCTGGGGTTCCGCACAGGGGGCGCGGGGGAACACTGAAGCTTTCTTT | CASWGSAQGARGNTEAFF
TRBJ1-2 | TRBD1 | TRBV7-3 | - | TGTGCCAGCAGCTTAATGGGACAGGGTAGCAGTATGGGCTACACCTTC | CASSLMGQGSSMGYTF
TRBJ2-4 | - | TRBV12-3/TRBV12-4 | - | TGTGCCAGCAGTGGTGACAGAAACATTCAGTACTTC | CASSGDRNIQYF
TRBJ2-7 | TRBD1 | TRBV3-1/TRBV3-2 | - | TGTGCCAGCAGCCCCTATGGTGGACAGGGGGACGAGCAGTACTTC | CASSPYGGQGDEQYF
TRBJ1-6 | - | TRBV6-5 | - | TGTGCCAGCAGTCCCTTTGACACTTATAATTCACCCCTCCACTTT | CASSPFDTYNSPLHF
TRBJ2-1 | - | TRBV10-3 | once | TGTGCCATCAGTGAGTCGGGATTAGCGGCAGGGGGTGAGCAGTTCTTC | CAISESGLAAGGEQFF
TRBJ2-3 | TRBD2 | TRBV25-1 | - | TGTGCCAGCAGTGCGCTAGCGGGAGGGCGAGGAGATACGCAGTATTTT | CASSALAGGRGDTQYF
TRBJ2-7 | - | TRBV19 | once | TGTGCCAGTAGTATAAGCGGGCCAAGCTCAAACCTCGAGCAGTACTTC | CASSISGPSSNLEQYF
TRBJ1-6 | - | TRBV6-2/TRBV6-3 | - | TGTGCCAGCAGTTACGGGGTGACAGGCCCTAATTCACCCCTCCACTTT | CASSYGVTGPNSPLHF
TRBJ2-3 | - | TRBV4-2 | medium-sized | TGTGCCAGCAGCCAAGAAACTAGCACAGATACGCAGTATTTT | CASSQETSTDTQYF
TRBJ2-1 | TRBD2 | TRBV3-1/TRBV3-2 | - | TGTGCCAGCAGCCGAGGCACTAGCGGAATACTCTACAATGAGCAGTTCTTC | CASSRGTSGILYNEQFF
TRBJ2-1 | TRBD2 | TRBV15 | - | TGTGCCACCAGCACAGGCGGGGGGAGCTCCTACAATGAGCAGTTCTTC | CATSTGGGSSYNEQFF
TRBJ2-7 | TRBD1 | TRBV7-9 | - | TGTGCCAGCAGCCCAGTGGGGACAGGGGGCTACGAGCAGTACTTC | CASSPVGTGGYEQYF
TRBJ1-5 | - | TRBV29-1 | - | TGCAGCGTTTTACTAACGGCTTCCAATCAGCCCCAGCATTTT | CSVLLTASNQPQHF
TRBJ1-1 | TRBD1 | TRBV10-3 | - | TGTGCCATCAGGTGGACAGGCAACCAGAACACTGAAGCTTTCTTT | CAIRWTGNQNTEAFF
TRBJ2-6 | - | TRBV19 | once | TGTGCCAGTAGTGTGGACGGGACTGAAGGCAACGTCCTGACTTTC | CASSVDGTEGNVLTF